A selection of T cell receptor beta chains follows, all from one sample in a study of T cells in Graves' hyperthyroidism and ophthalmopathy. Each CDR3 protein is one row after TCRdb ran MiXCR on the multiplex PCR reads. The table records approximately 620,000 distinct CDR3 sequences, approximately 15% of them present only once. Sequencing was done on a sample of blood. The receptors were gathered from a woman aged 40 to 50 with Graves' ophthalmopathy. CDR3s include the opening cysteine and the closing phenylalanine or tryptophan. The D gene is left open where the match is weak. Clone sizes are given selectively: once, few, many, or a class where the clone is expanded.

V,size,D,J,DNA,CDR3
TRBV6-1,few,NA,TRBJ2-7,TGTGCCAGCAGTGGGCGGGACAGTCCCTACGAGCAGTACTTC,CASSGRDSPYEQYF
TRBV3-1,few,TRBD2,TRBJ2-2,TGTGCCAGCAGCCAGACTAGCGGGGCTACCGGGGAGCTGTTTTTT,CASSQTSGATGELFF
TRBV6-9,NA,TRBD2,TRBJ2-3,TGTGCCAGCAGTTGGGGGGGAGGACTAGCGGGCACAGATACGCAGTATTTT,CASSWGGGLAGTDTQYF
TRBV27,NA,TRBD2,TRBJ2-1,TGTGCCAGCCGAGGCCTAGCGGGAGGGCTTGAGCAGTTCTTC,CASRGLAGGLEQFF
TRBV11-2,many,NA,TRBJ1-2,TGTGCCAGCAGCTGGACAGCCCCTAACTATGGCTACACCTTC,CASSWTAPNYGYTF
TRBV10-2,NA,TRBD2,TRBJ2-7,TGCGCCAGCAGTGAGTCAGCGGCTAGCGGGAGACCCTACGAGCAGTACTTC,CASSESAASGRPYEQYF
TRBV11-2,NA,TRBD1,TRBJ2-1,TGTGCCAGCAGCTTAGATGGACAGGGGACCTACAATGAGCAGTTCTTC,CASSLDGQGTYNEQFF
TRBV5-1,many,NA,TRBJ2-3,TGCGCCAGCAGCTCTGGGGCGTTTACAGATACGCAGTATTTT,CASSSGAFTDTQYF
TRBV2,NA,NA,TRBJ1-2,TGTGCCAGCTCGGCAGACTTTAACTATGGCTACACCTTC,CASSADFNYGYTF
TRBV4-1,NA,NA,TRBJ1-5,TGCGCCAGCAGCCAGGGGGGCCCCTTTAGCAATCAGCCCCAGCATTTT,CASSQGGPFSNQPQHF
TRBV3-1,many,NA,TRBJ1-2,TGTGCCAGCAGCCGCGGACAGAGAAACTATGGCTACACCTTC,CASSRGQRNYGYTF
TRBV2,many,TRBD2,TRBJ2-3,TGTGCCAGCACGGTAGGACTAGATGGAACAGATACGCAGTATTTT,CASTVGLDGTDTQYF
TRBV20-1,many,TRBD2,TRBJ2-1,TGCAGTGCTAGACCGATTAGCGGGAGGGCCTACAATGAGCAGTTCTTC,CSARPISGRAYNEQFF
TRBV28,many,NA,TRBJ2-3,TGTGCCAGCAGTAACGACGGGCGCAGGCAGTATTTT,CASSNDGRRQYF
TRBV10-3,NA,NA,TRBJ1-5,TGTGCCATCAGTGAGTCAATGGGTAGCAATCAGCCCCAGCATTTT,CAISESMGSNQPQHF
TRBV5-6,many,NA,TRBJ1-2,TGTGCCAGCAGCTTGGAGACGGGCTATGGCTACACCTTC,CASSLETGYGYTF
TRBV7-9,NA,NA,TRBJ1-2,TGTGCCAGCAGCTTAGCTGGACTTCCCGGCTACACCTTC,CASSLAGLPGYTF
TRBV7-6,many,TRBD1,TRBJ1-2,TGTGCCAGCAGCCCGCTCAGGTGGGACAGGGGGCAGAATGACTATGGCTACACCTTC,CASSPLRWDRGQNDYGYTF
TRBV30,many,NA,TRBJ1-1,TGTGCTTGCACCCGGGGGGAGACTGAAGCTTTCTTT,CACTRGETEAFF
TRBV11-2,many,TRBD1,TRBJ1-5,TGTGCCAGCAGCCTATCGACAGGGACATTTCAGCCCCAGCATTTT,CASSLSTGTFQPQHF
TRBV28,many,NA,TRBJ2-1,TGTGCCAGCCAAGAGCTGGGCAATGAGCAGTTCTTC,CASQELGNEQFF
TRBV2,many,NA,TRBJ1-3,TGTGCCAGCAGAATTTCTGGAAACACCATATATTTT,CASRISGNTIYF
TRBV18,many,NA,TRBJ1-1,TGTGCCAGCTCGTCTACAGGGCCTGAAGCTTTCTTT,CASSSTGPEAFF
TRBV2,many,NA,TRBJ1-1,TGTGCCAACTCACAGCAGGTGAACACTGAAGCTTTCTTT,CANSQQVNTEAFF
TRBV2,many,NA,TRBJ2-5,TGTGCCAGCAGTCCACTGTACCAAGAGACCCAGTACTTC,CASSPLYQETQYF
TRBV2,many,NA,TRBJ1-3,TGTGCCAGCAGTGTGGTCAGGGGCAACACCATATATTTT,CASSVVRGNTIYF
TRBV11-2,many,NA,TRBJ2-2,TGTGCCAGCAGCCCTGCCATGGGCATAGCCGGGGAGCTGTTTTTT,CASSPAMGIAGELFF
TRBV2,many,TRBD2,TRBJ2-1,TGTGCCAGCAGGATAACTAGCGTGGAGCAGTTCTTC,CASRITSVEQFF
TRBV19,few,TRBD1,TRBJ2-1,TGTGCCAGTAGTCTCGGGACAGGGTTCGATGAGCAGTTCTTC,CASSLGTGFDEQFF
TRBV12-3/TRBV12-4,many,TRBD1,TRBJ2-7,TGTGCCAGCAGCCAAGGACAGGGCTACTCCTACGAGCAGTACTTC,CASSQGQGYSYEQYF
TRBV20-1,NA,TRBD1,TRBJ1-3,TGCAGTGCTAGGGTGGGACAGAACTCTGGAAACACCATATATTTT,CSARVGQNSGNTIYF
TRBV29-1,many,TRBD2,TRBJ2-3,TGCAGCGTCCTAATATCGACTAGCGGGAGTCGGGCAGATACGCAGTATTTT,CSVLISTSGSRADTQYF
TRBV2,NA,TRBD1,TRBJ2-5,TGTGCCAGCAGAGCTATACAGGGGTCCCAAGAGACCCAGTACTTC,CASRAIQGSQETQYF
TRBV6-1,many,NA,TRBJ1-2,TGTGCCAGCAGTGAAGCTGAGGCCTATGGCTACACCTTC,CASSEAEAYGYTF
TRBV4-1,many,TRBD1,TRBJ1-1,TGCGCCAGCAGCGAACACCGGGACAGTCCCATGAACACTGAAGCTTTCTTT,CASSEHRDSPMNTEAFF
TRBV20-1,NA,NA,TRBJ2-1,TGCAGTGCTTACCATCTCTGGGGAGCGGAGGCGTTGGATGAGCAGTTCTTC,CSAYHLWGAEALDEQFF
TRBV5-6,NA,TRBD1,TRBJ1-5,TGTGCCAGCAGCTTGCACCGGGACAGCTACTACAATCAGCCCCAGCATTTT,CASSLHRDSYYNQPQHF
TRBV11-2,many,TRBD2,TRBJ2-5,TGTGCCAGCAGTCGGACTAGCGGGGGGGTCCAAGAGACCCAGTACTTC,CASSRTSGGVQETQYF
TRBV5-5,few,TRBD1,TRBJ1-1,TGTGCCAGCAGCTTGTTTGGGACAGGGGATTTTAACACTGAAGCTTTCTTT,CASSLFGTGDFNTEAFF
TRBV10-1,few,NA,TRBJ2-1,TGCGCCAGCAGCCCCGAAACGGGCGATGAGCAGTTCTTC,CASSPETGDEQFF
TRBV20-1,many,NA,TRBJ2-7,TGCAGTGTAGGTCGGGAGACCTACGAACAGTACTTC,CSVGRETYEQYF
TRBV20-1,many,NA,TRBJ2-4,TGCAGTGCGGCCTCGGGAGCCAAAAACATTCAGTACTTC,CSAASGAKNIQYF
TRBV12-3/TRBV12-4,NA,NA,TRBJ2-6,TGTGCCAGCAGGTTAATACAGGGGAGGACTGGGGCCAACGTCCTGACTTTC,CASRLIQGRTGANVLTF
TRBV6-4,few,TRBD2,TRBJ2-1,TGTGCCAGCAGTGACCGAAGACTAGCGGGATCTTACAATGAGCAGTTCTTC,CASSDRRLAGSYNEQFF
TRBV6-1,many,TRBD1,TRBJ1-2,TGTGCCAGCAGCGACCGGGACAGGGCATCTAACTATGGCTACACCTTC,CASSDRDRASNYGYTF
TRBV3-1,many,TRBD2,TRBJ2-3,TGTGCCAGCAGCCAAGTCGCGGGGGGGCAGGCAGATACGCAGTATTTT,CASSQVAGGQADTQYF